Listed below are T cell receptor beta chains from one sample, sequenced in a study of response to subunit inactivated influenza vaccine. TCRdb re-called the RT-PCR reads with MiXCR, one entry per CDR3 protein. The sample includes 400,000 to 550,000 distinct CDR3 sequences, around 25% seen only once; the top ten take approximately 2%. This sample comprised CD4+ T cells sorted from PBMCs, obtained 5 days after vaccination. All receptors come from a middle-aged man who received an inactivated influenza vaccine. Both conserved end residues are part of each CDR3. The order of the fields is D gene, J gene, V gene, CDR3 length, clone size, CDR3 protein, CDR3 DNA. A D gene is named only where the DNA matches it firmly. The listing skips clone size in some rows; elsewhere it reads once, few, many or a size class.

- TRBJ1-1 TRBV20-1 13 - CSAPGLLGTEAFF TGCAGTGCCCCGGGATTACTGGGGACTGAAGCTTTCTTT
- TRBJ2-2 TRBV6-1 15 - CASLGHFLNTGELFF TGTGCCAGCCTTGGGCATTTTCTGAACACCGGGGAGCTGTTTTTT
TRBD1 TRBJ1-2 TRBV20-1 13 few CSASSRGNYGYTF TGCAGTGCTAGTTCCAGGGGGAACTATGGCTACACCTTC
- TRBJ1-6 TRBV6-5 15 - CASSSLPNLDSPLHF TGTGCCAGCAGTTCCCTCCCTAACTTGGATTCACCCCTCCACTTT
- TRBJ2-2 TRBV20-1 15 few CSALGPYTNTGELFF TGCAGTGCGCTTGGGCCCTATACGAACACCGGGGAGCTGTTTTTT
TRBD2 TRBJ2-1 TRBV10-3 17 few CAISELAGGTSMGEQFF TGTGCCATCAGTGAGCTAGCGGGGGGCACAAGTATGGGTGAGCAGTTCTTC
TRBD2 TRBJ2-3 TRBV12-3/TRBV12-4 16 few CASTATSGGRADTQYF TGTGCCAGCACCGCGACTAGCGGGGGGAGGGCAGATACGCAGTATTTT
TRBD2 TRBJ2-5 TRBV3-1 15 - CASSQDWGGRETQYF TGTGCCAGCAGCCAAGATTGGGGCGGGAGGGAGACCCAGTACTTC
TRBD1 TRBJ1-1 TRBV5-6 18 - CASSLKVYRGRSGTEAFF TGTGCCAGCAGCTTGAAAGTTTACAGGGGGAGGTCTGGCACTGAAGCTTTCTTT
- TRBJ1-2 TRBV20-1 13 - CSARGLTRYGYTF TGCAGTGCTAGGGGACTGACGAGATATGGCTACACCTTC
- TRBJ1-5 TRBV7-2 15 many CASSLGQVSNQPQHF TGTGCCAGCAGCTTAGGGCAGGTTAGCAATCAGCCCCAGCATTTT
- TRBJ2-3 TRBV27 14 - CASSGGLGPDTQYF TGTGCCAGCAGTGGGGGTTTGGGGCCAGATACGCAGTATTTT
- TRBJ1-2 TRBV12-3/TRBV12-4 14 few CASSSGTSWYGYTF TGTGCCAGCAGTTCAGGGACTTCATGGTATGGCTACACCTTC
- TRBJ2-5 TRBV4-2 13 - CASSQDKEETQYF TGTGCCAGCAGCCAAGATAAGGAAGAGACCCAGTACTTC
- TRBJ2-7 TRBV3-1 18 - CASSQGPVRDGLLDEQYF TGTGCCAGCAGCCAAGGGCCTGTCCGGGACGGGCTATTGGACGAGCAGTACTTC
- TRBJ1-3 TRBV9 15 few CASSETANSGNTIYF TGTGCCAGCAGCGAGACAGCAAACTCTGGAAACACCATATATTTT
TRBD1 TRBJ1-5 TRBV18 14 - CASSLGTGGQPQHF TGTGCCAGCTCACTCGGGACAGGTGGGCAGCCCCAGCATTTT
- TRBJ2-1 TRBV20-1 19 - CSAPQASTPTTWSYNEQFF TGCAGTGCTCCACAGGCTTCTACCCCGACCACGTGGAGCTACAATGAGCAGTTCTTC
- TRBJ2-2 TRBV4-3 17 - CASSPPGNSANTGELFF TGCGCCAGCAGCCCCCCCGGAAATTCCGCTAACACCGGGGAGCTGTTTTTT
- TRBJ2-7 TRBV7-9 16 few CASSLRFGDTHYEQYF TGTGCCAGCAGCTTAAGGTTTGGAGACACCCACTACGAGCAGTACTTC
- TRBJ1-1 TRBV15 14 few CATSPDYTPAEAFF TGTGCCACCAGTCCCGACTATACCCCAGCTGAAGCTTTCTTT
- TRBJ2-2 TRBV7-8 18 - CASSHTLLRGQNTGELFF TGTGCCAGCAGCCATACCCTCCTTCGGGGCCAGAACACCGGGGAGCTGTTTTTT
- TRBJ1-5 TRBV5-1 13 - CASSWEGGMPQHF TGCGCCAGCAGCTGGGAAGGGGGTATGCCCCAGCATTTT
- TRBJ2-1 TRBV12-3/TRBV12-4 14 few CASWGGGSYNEQFF TGTGCCAGCTGGGGGGGCGGCTCCTACAATGAGCAGTTCTTC
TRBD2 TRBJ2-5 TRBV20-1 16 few CSAFPTTSGSGKTQYF TGCAGTGCTTTCCCCACGACTAGCGGGAGTGGAAAGACCCAGTACTTC
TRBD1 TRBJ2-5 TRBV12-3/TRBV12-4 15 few CASSLSAGGAGTQYF TGTGCCAGCAGTTTATCCGCAGGGGGCGCGGGGACCCAGTACTTC
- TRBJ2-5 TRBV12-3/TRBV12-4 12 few CASSKTQATQYF TGTGCCAGCAGCAAGACCCAGGCGACCCAGTACTTC
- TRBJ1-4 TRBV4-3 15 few CASSQDMATNEKLFF TGCGCCAGCAGCCAAGATATGGCAACTAATGAAAAACTGTTTTTT
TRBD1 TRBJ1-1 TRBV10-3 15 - CAISDGTGEGTEAFF TGTGCCATCAGTGATGGCACAGGGGAGGGGACTGAAGCTTTCTTT
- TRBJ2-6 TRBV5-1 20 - CASSPQGGGVPPSGANVLTF TGCGCCAGCAGCCCTCAGGGTGGGGGAGTGCCCCCCTCTGGGGCCAACGTCCTGACTTTC
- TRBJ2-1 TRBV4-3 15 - CASSPLAPPPNEQFF TGCGCCAGCAGCCCCCTTGCGCCCCCCCCCAATGAGCAGTTCTTC
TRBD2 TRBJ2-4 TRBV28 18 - CASTPWAGGVTAKNIQYF TGTGCCAGCACCCCTTGGGCGGGAGGAGTTACTGCCAAAAACATTCAGTACTTC
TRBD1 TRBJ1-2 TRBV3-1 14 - CASSPGQALYGYTF TGTGCCAGCAGCCCTGGACAGGCGCTTTATGGCTACACCTTC
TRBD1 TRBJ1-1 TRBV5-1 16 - CASRSGTGGMNTEAFF TGCGCCAGCAGGTCCGGGACAGGGGGTATGAACACTGAAGCTTTCTTT
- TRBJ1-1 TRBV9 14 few CASSEGTLNTEAFF TGTGCCAGCAGCGAGGGGACACTGAACACTGAAGCTTTCTTT
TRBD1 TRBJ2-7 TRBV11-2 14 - CASSLAQGAGEQYF TGTGCCAGCAGCCTGGCCCAGGGGGCGGGGGAGCAGTACTTC
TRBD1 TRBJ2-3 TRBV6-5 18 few CASSYTPGRGKNSDTQYF TGTGCCAGCAGTTACACCCCGGGCAGGGGGAAAAATTCAGATACGCAGTATTTT
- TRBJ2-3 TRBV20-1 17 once CSATDQPGAVRSDTQYF TGCAGTGCTACCGATCAGCCGGGAGCCGTACGTTCGGATACGCAGTATTTT
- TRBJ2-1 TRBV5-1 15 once CASSLLPQDDNEQCF TGCGCCAGCAGCTTGCTCCCGCAAGACGACAATGAGCAGTGCTTC
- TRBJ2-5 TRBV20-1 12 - CSVIRQLETQYF TGCAGTGTTATTAGGCAGTTAGAGACCCAGTACTTC
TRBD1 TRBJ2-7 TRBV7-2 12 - CAGGTGVGEQYF TGTGCCGGAGGGACAGGGGTGGGCGAGCAGTACTTC
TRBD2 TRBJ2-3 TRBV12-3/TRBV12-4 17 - CASSLTSGVTSTDTQYF TGTGCCAGCAGTTTAACTAGCGGGGTCACTAGCACAGATACGCAGTATTTT
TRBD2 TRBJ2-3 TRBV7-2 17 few CASSLVASGGGTDTQYF TGTGCCAGCAGCTTAGTGGCTAGCGGGGGGGGCACAGATACGCAGTATTTT
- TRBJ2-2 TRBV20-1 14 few CSASAGQNTGELFF TGCAGTGCTAGTGCGGGACAGAACACCGGGGAGCTGTTTTTT
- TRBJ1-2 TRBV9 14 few CASSVESTNYGYTF TGTGCCAGCAGCGTAGAGTCCACTAACTATGGCTACACCTTC
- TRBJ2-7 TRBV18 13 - CASSPQVPYEQYF TGTGCCAGCTCACCCCAAGTCCCCTACGAGCAGTACTTC
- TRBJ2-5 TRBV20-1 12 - CSARVGGETQYF TGCAGTGCTAGAGTGGGGGGAGAGACCCAGTACTTC
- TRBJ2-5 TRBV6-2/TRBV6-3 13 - CASSFTGSETQYF TGTGCCAGCAGTTTCACAGGGTCGGAGACCCAGTACTTC
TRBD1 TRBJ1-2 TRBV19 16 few CASRTATGQAFYGYTF TGTGCCAGTAGAACAGCGACCGGACAGGCGTTCTATGGCTACACCTTC
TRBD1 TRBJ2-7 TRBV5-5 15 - CASSGMDRVTYEQYF TGTGCCAGCAGTGGGATGGACAGGGTTACTTACGAGCAGTACTTC
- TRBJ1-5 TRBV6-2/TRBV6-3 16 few CASHALGGYSNQPQHF TGTGCCAGCCACGCCCTGGGGGGATATAGCAATCAGCCCCAGCATTTT